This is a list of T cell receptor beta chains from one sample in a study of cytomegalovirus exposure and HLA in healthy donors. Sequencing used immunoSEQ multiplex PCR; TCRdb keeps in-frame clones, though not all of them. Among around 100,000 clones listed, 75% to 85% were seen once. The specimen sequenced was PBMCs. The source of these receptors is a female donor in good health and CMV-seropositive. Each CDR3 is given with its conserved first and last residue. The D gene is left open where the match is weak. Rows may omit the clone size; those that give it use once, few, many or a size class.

DNA: TGCAGCGTTCCACGTCGACAGGGCTATGGCTACACCTTC
CDR3: CSVPRRQGYGYTF
D: TRBD1
size: few
J: TRBJ1-2
length: 13
V: TRBV29-1

DNA: TGTGCCAGCTCACACGGTGCAACTAATGAAAAACTGTTTTTT
CDR3: CASSHGATNEKLFF
D: .
size: .
J: TRBJ1-4
length: 14
V: TRBV18

DNA: TGTGCCAGCAGCTTTCGGGGGGTCGGTACGCAGTATTTT
CDR3: CASSFRGVGTQYF
D: TRBD2
size: .
J: TRBJ2-3
length: 13
V: TRBV7-9

DNA: TGCGCCAGCAGTGAAGCGACTAGCGCCGAGCAGTACTTC
CDR3: CASSEATSAEQYF
D: TRBD2
size: few
J: TRBJ2-7
length: 13
V: TRBV10-2

DNA: TGTGCCAGCAGCTTGTGGATTGGGGGCCTCTATGGCTACACCTTC
CDR3: CASSLWIGGLYGYTF
D: .
size: .
J: TRBJ1-2
length: 15
V: TRBV7-2

DNA: TGTGCCAGTAGTAGCGGGATAAACGAGCAGTACTTC
CDR3: CASSSGINEQYF
D: .
size: .
J: TRBJ2-7
length: 12
V: TRBV19

DNA: TGCGCCAGCAGCCAGGGTCCGGGCTACAATGAGCAGTTCTTC
CDR3: CASSQGPGYNEQFF
D: .
size: once
J: TRBJ2-1
length: 14
V: TRBV4-1

DNA: TGCGCCAGCAGTCAGACCGGGACAGGGCGAAATGAGCAGTTCTTC
CDR3: CASSQTGTGRNEQFF
D: TRBD1
size: .
J: TRBJ2-1
length: 15
V: TRBV10-1

DNA: TGTGCCACCCTCCGGGACAGGGGGCGGCGCGGCTACACCTTC
CDR3: CATLRDRGRRGYTF
D: TRBD1
size: few
J: TRBJ1-2
length: 14
V: TRBV10-3

DNA: TGCGCCAGCAGCTTGGGGGGGCCTAGCAATCAGCCCCAGCATTTT
CDR3: CASSLGGPSNQPQHF
D: .
size: .
J: TRBJ1-5
length: 15
V: TRBV5-1

DNA: TGTGCCACCAGCAGAGTAGTTGGGCGGGGAGGCTACACCTTC
CDR3: CATSRVVGRGGYTF
D: .
size: .
J: TRBJ1-2
length: 14
V: TRBV15

DNA: TGTGCCAGCAGTGCCGGGCCGGACAGGTACAATGAGCAGTTCTTC
CDR3: CASSAGPDRYNEQFF
D: TRBD1
size: .
J: TRBJ2-1
length: 15
V: TRBV6-1

DNA: TGTGCCAGCAGCTATAGACAGGGGGCGAACACTGAAGCTTTCTTT
CDR3: CASSYRQGANTEAFF
D: TRBD1
size: .
J: TRBJ1-1
length: 15
V: TRBV14

DNA: TGTGCCAGCAGCTTATGGGGGGTAGGGGCTGAAGCTTTCTTT
CDR3: CASSLWGVGAEAFF
D: .
size: .
J: TRBJ1-1
length: 14
V: TRBV7-2

DNA: TGTGCCAGCAGTTACTCGGGGGGCTATGGCTACACCTTC
CDR3: CASSYSGGYGYTF
D: .
size: .
J: TRBJ1-2
length: 13
V: TRBV6-5

DNA: TGTGCCAGCAGCTTAAACGGTCAGCCCCAGCATTTT
CDR3: CASSLNGQPQHF
D: .
size: .
J: TRBJ1-5
length: 12
V: TRBV7-2

DNA: TGTGCCAGTAGTGGACGTAATCCTAGCGGGAGACCAGGTGAGCAGTTCTTC
CDR3: CASSGRNPSGRPGEQFF
D: TRBD2
size: .
J: TRBJ2-1
length: 17
V: TRBV19

DNA: TGTGCCAGCAGCTTGGGCCAGGGAGCTTTCTTT
CDR3: CASSLGQGAFF
D: .
size: .
J: TRBJ1-1
length: 11
V: TRBV7-8

DNA: TGTGCCAGCAGCCCACGACAGACCGATCGCAATCAGCCCCAGCATTTT
CDR3: CASSPRQTDRNQPQHF
D: .
size: .
J: TRBJ1-5
length: 16
V: TRBV7-8

DNA: TGCGCCAGCAGGCCTAGCGGGAACGCAGATACGCAGTATTTT
CDR3: CASRPSGNADTQYF
D: TRBD2
size: .
J: TRBJ2-3
length: 14
V: TRBV5-1

DNA: TGTGCCAGCGCGGGGACCGCACCAAACATTCAGTACTTC
CDR3: CASAGTAPNIQYF
D: .
size: .
J: TRBJ2-4
length: 13
V: TRBV11-2

DNA: TGTGCCAGCAGTTTGGAGGCTGGGATGGATAGCAATCAGCCCCAGCATTTT
CDR3: CASSLEAGMDSNQPQHF
D: .
size: .
J: TRBJ1-5
length: 17
V: TRBV28

DNA: TGTGCCAGTAGTATATGGTCTAGCGGGGGGTCCGGCTCCTACAATGAGCAGTTCTTC
CDR3: CASSIWSSGGSGSYNEQFF
D: TRBD2
size: .
J: TRBJ2-1
length: 19
V: TRBV19

DNA: TGTGCCAGCAGTAAACAGGGAACCTCAGCGACCCAGTACTTC
CDR3: CASSKQGTSATQYF
D: .
size: few
J: TRBJ2-5
length: 14
V: TRBV6-6

DNA: TGTGCCAGCTCAACCAGGAAGGCTCCGAACACCGGGGAGCTGTTTTTT
CDR3: CASSTRKAPNTGELFF
D: .
size: .
J: TRBJ2-2
length: 16
V: TRBV18

DNA: TGTGCCAGCAGCTCGACTCCAAGCTCCTACAATGAGCAGTTCTTC
CDR3: CASSSTPSSYNEQFF
D: .
size: few
J: TRBJ2-1
length: 15
V: TRBV7-2

DNA: TGTGCCAGCAGCTTGGACTCGAAATACGAGCAGTACTTC
CDR3: CASSLDSKYEQYF
D: .
size: once
J: TRBJ2-7
length: 13
V: TRBV5-4

DNA: TGCGCCAGCAGCCAAGATACCAGCGGGGGGGCCCAAGAGACCCAGTACTTC
CDR3: CASSQDTSGGAQETQYF
D: TRBD2
size: .
J: TRBJ2-5
length: 17
V: TRBV4-1

DNA: TGTGCCTGGGACGGGACTAACTCTGGAAACACCATATATTTT
CDR3: CAWDGTNSGNTIYF
D: .
size: .
J: TRBJ1-3
length: 14
V: TRBV30

DNA: TGTGCCAGCAGTGACCCTAGTGACCCTGCGGGAGGCACAGATACGCAGTATTTT
CDR3: CASSDPSDPAGGTDTQYF
D: TRBD2
size: few
J: TRBJ2-3
length: 18
V: TRBV25-1

DNA: TGCAGCGTGTCTGCAGGGGGCTTAGTGAACACCGGGGAGCTGTTTTTT
CDR3: CSVSAGGLVNTGELFF
D: TRBD1
size: once
J: TRBJ2-2
length: 16
V: TRBV29-1

DNA: TGTGCCAGCAGCTTAGTTCGAACGGGAGCATACGAGCAGTACTTC
CDR3: CASSLVRTGAYEQYF
D: .
size: .
J: TRBJ2-7
length: 15
V: TRBV7-8

DNA: TGTGCCAGCAGTGAATCCGGGGCAGGGGGCACTGAAGCTTTCTTT
CDR3: CASSESGAGGTEAFF
D: TRBD1
size: .
J: TRBJ1-1
length: 15
V: TRBV6-1

DNA: TGTGCCAGTAGTATAGTCGCGGGGGCCGGGGAGCTGTTTTTT
CDR3: CASSIVAGAGELFF
D: TRBD2
size: .
J: TRBJ2-2
length: 14
V: TRBV19

DNA: TGTGCCTGCCACCTTCCGAGGAGCTCCTACAATGAGCAGTTCTTC
CDR3: CACHLPRSSYNEQFF
D: .
size: .
J: TRBJ2-1
length: 15
V: TRBV30

DNA: TGTGCCAGCAGCCCTGTAGCGGGGAACTGGGGTATGGAGCAGTTCTTC
CDR3: CASSPVAGNWGMEQFF
D: TRBD2
size: .
J: TRBJ2-1
length: 16
V: TRBV7-2

DNA: TGTGCCAGCAGCTTAACGACAAGCTCCTACAATGAGCAGTTCTTC
CDR3: CASSLTTSSYNEQFF
D: .
size: .
J: TRBJ2-1
length: 15
V: TRBV7-2

DNA: TGTGCCAGTAGTAACGACAGGGGGATAGCCAAAAACATTCAGTACTTC
CDR3: CASSNDRGIAKNIQYF
D: TRBD1
size: .
J: TRBJ2-4
length: 16
V: TRBV19

DNA: TGCGCCAGCAGCTTGGGCTGGGGCCAAACTTACGAGCAGTACTTC
CDR3: CASSLGWGQTYEQYF
D: .
size: .
J: TRBJ2-7
length: 15
V: TRBV5-1

DNA: TGCGCCAGCAGTTTCGGAGGCACGGAGCAGTACTTC
CDR3: CASSFGGTEQYF
D: .
size: few
J: TRBJ2-7
length: 12
V: TRBV5-1